A selection of T cell receptor beta chains follows, all from one sample in a study of T cell repertoires in cytomegalovirus infection. TCRdb processed the reads anew with MiXCR; each CDR3 protein has one entry. Of under 850,000 distinct CDR3 sequences in the sample, roughly a third were seen once. Material: PBMCs. The receptors derive from a human donor in good health (CMV status not recorded). Some clones in this sample may be carry-over from other donors' samples. Each CDR3 is given with its conserved first and last residue. Fields, in order: clone size, V gene, J gene, D gene, CDR3 protein, CDR3 DNA. A D gene is named only where the DNA matches it firmly. Rows may omit the clone size; those that give it use once, few, many or a size class.

clone_size: .; v_call: TRBV20-1; j_call: TRBJ2-1; d_call: .; cdr3_aa: CSASPPPEQFF; cdr3_nt: TGCAGTGCTAGTCCCCCCCCTGAGCAGTTCTTC
clone_size: few; v_call: TRBV18; j_call: TRBJ1-4; d_call: TRBD1; cdr3_aa: CASSRTGVDEKLFF; cdr3_nt: TGTGCCAGCTCAAGGACAGGGGTGGATGAAAAACTGTTTTTT
clone_size: few; v_call: TRBV4-1; j_call: TRBJ1-6; d_call: .; cdr3_aa: CASSQSGRSYNSPLHF; cdr3_nt: TGCGCCAGCAGCCAAAGCGGGAGGTCCTATAATTCACCCCTCCACTTT
clone_size: .; v_call: TRBV7-9; j_call: TRBJ1-1; d_call: .; cdr3_aa: CASSLQLMNTEAFF; cdr3_nt: TGTGCCAGCAGCTTACAGCTTATGAACACTGAAGCTTTCTTT
clone_size: .; v_call: TRBV7-9; j_call: TRBJ2-7; d_call: .; cdr3_aa: CASSLESSSYEQYF; cdr3_nt: TGTGCCAGCAGCTTGGAGTCCTCCTCCTACGAGCAGTACTTC
clone_size: many; v_call: TRBV7-6; j_call: TRBJ2-1; d_call: .; cdr3_aa: CASSLDTLAMGEQFF; cdr3_nt: TGTGCCAGCAGCTTAGATACGCTAGCGATGGGTGAGCAGTTCTTC
clone_size: few; v_call: TRBV7-4; j_call: TRBJ2-1; d_call: TRBD2; cdr3_aa: CASSPGTSGRGNYNEQFF; cdr3_nt: TGTGCCAGCAGCCCGGGGACTAGCGGGAGGGGGAACTACAATGAGCAGTTCTTC
clone_size: few; v_call: TRBV5-5; j_call: TRBJ1-1; d_call: .; cdr3_aa: CASSLGGYLNTEAFF; cdr3_nt: TGTGCCAGCAGCTTGGGGGGATACTTGAACACTGAAGCTTTCTTT
clone_size: .; v_call: TRBV18; j_call: TRBJ2-7; d_call: .; cdr3_aa: CASSPQGRSYEQYF; cdr3_nt: TGTGCCAGCTCACCGCAAGGCCGATCCTACGAGCAGTACTTC
clone_size: .; v_call: TRBV12-3/TRBV12-4; j_call: TRBJ2-7; d_call: .; cdr3_aa: CGSSFSSIHEQYF; cdr3_nt: TGTGGTAGCAGTTTTTCGTCAATTCACGAGCAGTACTTC
clone_size: many; v_call: TRBV10-3; j_call: TRBJ1-6; d_call: .; cdr3_aa: CAISESLGNPSYNSPLHF; cdr3_nt: TGTGCCATCAGTGAGTCGCTCGGTAATCCTTCCTATAATTCACCCCTCCACTTT
clone_size: .; v_call: TRBV6-1; j_call: TRBJ1-2; d_call: TRBD1; cdr3_aa: CASSAQLWTGKESGYTF; cdr3_nt: TGTGCCAGCAGTGCGCAACTCTGGACAGGGAAGGAGAGTGGCTACACCTTC
clone_size: once; v_call: TRBV12-3/TRBV12-4; j_call: TRBJ1-6; d_call: .; cdr3_aa: CASRQGRAGSPLHF; cdr3_nt: TGTGCCAGCAGACAGGGCCGGGCGGGTTCACCCCTCCACTTT
clone_size: few; v_call: TRBV29-1; j_call: TRBJ2-5; d_call: .; cdr3_aa: CSVKYQETQYF; cdr3_nt: TGCAGCGTAAAGTACCAAGAGACCCAGTACTTC
clone_size: .; v_call: TRBV18; j_call: TRBJ2-5; d_call: TRBD2; cdr3_aa: CASSPLAGGPMETQYF; cdr3_nt: TGTGCCAGCTCACCTCTAGCGGGAGGGCCTATGGAGACCCAGTACTTC
clone_size: .; v_call: TRBV7-6; j_call: TRBJ2-7; d_call: .; cdr3_aa: CASSSVGISYEQYF; cdr3_nt: TGTGCCAGCAGCTCAGTGGGGATAAGCTACGAGCAGTACTTC
clone_size: .; v_call: TRBV6-1; j_call: TRBJ1-3; d_call: .; cdr3_aa: CASSEDRHSGNTIYF; cdr3_nt: TGTGCCAGCAGTGAAGACAGGCACTCTGGAAACACCATATATTTT
clone_size: .; v_call: TRBV12-3/TRBV12-4; j_call: TRBJ2-7; d_call: .; cdr3_aa: CASSLRPTYEQYF; cdr3_nt: TGTGCCAGCAGTTTACGGCCGACATACGAGCAGTACTTC
clone_size: few; v_call: TRBV5-1; j_call: TRBJ2-5; d_call: .; cdr3_aa: CASTPGPQETQYF; cdr3_nt: TGCGCCAGCACCCCGGGTCCCCAAGAGACCCAGTACTTC
clone_size: many; v_call: TRBV28; j_call: TRBJ1-2; d_call: TRBD1; cdr3_aa: CASSLSRQGGDGYTF; cdr3_nt: TGTGCCAGCAGTTTATCCCGACAGGGAGGAGATGGCTACACCTTC
clone_size: .; v_call: TRBV6-1; j_call: TRBJ1-5; d_call: .; cdr3_aa: CASSEEGKSNQPQHF; cdr3_nt: TGTGCCAGCAGTGAAGAGGGGAAAAGCAATCAGCCCCAGCATTTT
clone_size: many; v_call: TRBV7-6; j_call: TRBJ1-1; d_call: .; cdr3_aa: CASSLARVGSLSTEAFF; cdr3_nt: TGTGCCAGCAGCTTAGCGCGCGTTGGGTCCCTGAGCACTGAAGCTTTCTTT
clone_size: .; v_call: TRBV6-6; j_call: TRBJ2-2; d_call: .; cdr3_aa: CASSYDLGREGGFF; cdr3_nt: TGTGCCAGCAGTTACGATTTGGGCCGGGAAGGTGGCTTTTTT
clone_size: .; v_call: TRBV14; j_call: TRBJ2-5; d_call: TRBD1; cdr3_aa: CASSQDFGQGYETQYF; cdr3_nt: TGTGCCAGCAGCCAAGATTTCGGACAGGGTTATGAGACCCAGTACTTC
clone_size: once; v_call: TRBV7-8; j_call: TRBJ2-2; d_call: .; cdr3_aa: CASSQDGEVTGELFW; cdr3_nt: TGTGCCAGCAGCCAGGACGGAGAAGTCACCGGGGAGCTGTTTTGG
clone_size: many; v_call: TRBV6-5; j_call: TRBJ2-7; d_call: TRBD2; cdr3_aa: CASSYSSTGGPNEQYF; cdr3_nt: TGTGCCAGCAGTTACTCGTCAACGGGAGGGCCTAACGAGCAGTACTTC
clone_size: .; v_call: TRBV10-2; j_call: TRBJ2-1; d_call: TRBD2; cdr3_aa: CASSDGSSGRGNEQFF; cdr3_nt: TGCGCCAGCAGTGACGGATCTAGCGGGAGAGGGAATGAGCAGTTCTTC
clone_size: .; v_call: TRBV7-2; j_call: TRBJ1-5; d_call: TRBD1; cdr3_aa: CASSLEGAAGNQPQHF; cdr3_nt: TGTGCCAGCAGCTTAGAGGGGGCGGCGGGCAATCAGCCCCAGCATTTT